Listed below are T cell receptor beta chains from one sample, sequenced in a study of cytomegalovirus exposure and HLA in healthy donors. The repertoire was sequenced with immunoSEQ multiplex PCR; TCRdb's copy has only in-frame clones and lacks some. The sample carries approximately 89,000 clones, about 80% recorded once. Source material: PBMCs. These receptors were collected from a human donor in good health. CDR3s include the opening cysteine and the closing phenylalanine or tryptophan. D genes are given only for firm matches. Not all rows give a size; the values are once, few, many and, for expanded clones, a class.

d_call	cdr3_length	v_call	clone_size	j_call	cdr3_aa	cdr3_nt
-	14	TRBV4-2	-	TRBJ2-5	CASSDLADGETQYF	TGTGCCAGCAGCGACTTAGCGGATGGGGAGACCCAGTACTTC
-	13	TRBV6-6	-	TRBJ1-2	CASSYSTGGGYTF	TGTGCCAGCAGTTACTCGACGGGGGGTGGCTACACCTTC
TRBD1	15	TRBV7-8	-	TRBJ1-2	CASSPDRGANYGYTF	TGTGCCAGCAGCCCCGACAGGGGGGCTAACTATGGCTACACCTTC
-	14	TRBV10-2	few	TRBJ2-1	CASGLGRSTHEQFF	TGCGCCAGCGGGTTGGGCCGCAGCACCCATGAGCAGTTCTTC
TRBD2	16	TRBV6-6	-	TRBJ2-5	CASRPATGGPRETQYF	TGTGCCAGCAGGCCCGCCACGGGAGGGCCGAGGGAGACCCAGTACTTC
-	15	TRBV7-2	-	TRBJ2-5	CASSLASRGGGTQYF	TGTGCCAGCAGCTTAGCGTCAAGAGGGGGGGGGACCCAGTACTTC
-	12	TRBV27	-	TRBJ1-2	CASSEGGYGYTF	TGTGCCAGCAGTGAGGGTGGGTATGGCTACACCTTC
-	13	TRBV7-6	-	TRBJ2-3	CASSQLGTDTQYF	TGTGCCAGCAGCCAACTAGGCACAGATACGCAGTATTTT
-	13	TRBV27	-	TRBJ2-3	CASSRLETDTQYF	TGTGCCAGCAGTCGACTAGAAACAGATACGCAGTATTTT
-	13	TRBV18	-	TRBJ1-5	CASSPSRNQPQHF	TGTGCCAGCTCACCTAGCCGCAATCAGCCCCAGCATTTT
TRBD1	15	TRBV4-2	-	TRBJ1-4	CASRRTGGTNEKLFF	TGTGCCAGCAGGAGGACAGGGGGCACTAATGAAAAACTGTTTTTT